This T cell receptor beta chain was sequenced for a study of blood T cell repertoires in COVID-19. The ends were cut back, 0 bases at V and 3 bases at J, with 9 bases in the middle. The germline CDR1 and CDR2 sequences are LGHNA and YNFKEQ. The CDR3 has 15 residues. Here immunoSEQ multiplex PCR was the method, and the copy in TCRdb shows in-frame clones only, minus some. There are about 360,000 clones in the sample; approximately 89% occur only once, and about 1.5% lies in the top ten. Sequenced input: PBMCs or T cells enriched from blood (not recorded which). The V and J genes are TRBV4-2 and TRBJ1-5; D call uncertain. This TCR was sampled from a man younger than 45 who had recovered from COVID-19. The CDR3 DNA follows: TGTGCCAGCAGCCAAGATTGGAGGGACAATCAGCCCCAGCATTTT. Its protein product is CASSQDWRDNQPQHF.